The 26 T cell receptor beta chains listed next were all sequenced from one sample in a study of blood T cell repertoires in COVID-19 (dated by TCRdb to 2018 to 2020). Library method: the immunoSEQ multiplex PCR assay. TCRdb stores this immuneACCESS table with in-frame sequences only. Part of the clones is absent; in the studies checked, under half of the shortfall reflects unresolved V genes, and no reason is known for the rest. The sample profile shows some 190,000 clones; roughly 90% of them were found once. Roughly 1.6% of the sample is held by the ten biggest clonotypes. Sample: peripheral blood. These TCRs come from a man between 18 and 29 years old with active or convalescent COVID-19.

The rearrangement uses TRBV19 and TRBJ2-3; a weak D match, TRBD1 (7 bases). This CDR3 is built from 16 residues. Germline CDR1 reads LNHDA; CDR2 reads SQIVND (reference sequence). The V and J ends lost 4 bases and 2 bases respectively, with 16 bases between them. The DNA of the CDR3 is TGTGCCAGTAGTAGGAGGGACAGCGGGTTCACAGATACGCAGTATTTT. This sequence encodes CASSRRDSGFTDTQYF.

This clone appeared a single time. This chain joins TRBV5-6 and TRBJ1-1; unclear D gene. V dropped 4 bases and J dropped 5 bases, with 12 bases sitting between them. Germline lookup yields CDR1 SGHDT and CDR2 YYEEEE. The CDR3 is 13 amino acids. As DNA, the CDR3 is TGTGCCAGCAGCCTCGGGAGAGGAACTGAAGCTTTCTTT. As protein: CASSLGRGTEAFF.

The rearrangement joins TRBV27 to TRBJ1-1; TRBD1 matches at 8 bases. V was pared by 5 bases and J by 8 bases, with 7 bases of the junction left unmatched. The germline V gene has CDR1 MNHEY and CDR2 SMNVEV (reference sequence). CDR3 length equals 13 residues. CDR3 amino acids: CASSTRTGSEAFF. As DNA, the CDR3 is TGTGCCAGCAGTACCAGGACAGGGTCGGAAGCTTTCTTT.

This chain links TRBV20-1 with TRBJ2-2, with D maybe TRBD2 (6 bases). V was cut by 3 bases and J by 3 bases, with 17 bases left in between. The CDR3 sequence is 16 residues long. Germline lookup yields CDR1 DFQATT and CDR2 SNEGSKA (reference sequence). CDR3 in DNA: TGCAGTGCTAGTGTTTCAAGACTAGAAGACACCGGGGAGCTGTTTTTT. It encodes CSASVSRLEDTGELFF.

The CDR3 reads CASSLGLVDTQYF. CDR3 DNA sequence: TGTGCCAGCAGCTTAGGACTCGTTGATACGCAGTATTTT. V and J are TRBV5-5 and TRBJ2-3; possible D gene TRBD2, 5 bases. This CDR3 is built from 13 residues. Trimming stripped 2 bases from V and 6 bases from J, with 10 bases between. Germline CDR1 SGHKS, CDR2 YYEKEE (reference sequence).

A single count supports this clone. The J gene is TRBJ2-7, the V gene TRBV9; tentative D call: TRBD1 (5 bases). The V and J ends lost 0 bases and 4 bases respectively, with 14 bases between them. CDR3 length equals 15 residues. CDR1 and CDR2 from the germline V gene are SGDLS and YYNGEE. The CDR3 region is CASSVAQGREYEQYF. The CDR3 DNA follows: TGTGCCAGCAGCGTAGCGCAGGGAAGGGAATACGAGCAGTACTTC.

This rearrangement joins TRBV7-2 to TRBJ2-1; unclear D gene. The V end was cut by 5 bases, the J end by 14 bases, with 7 bases between. The CDR3 sequence is 9 residues long. CDR1 is SGHTA, CDR2 FQGNSA, per germline. CDR3 coding DNA: TGTGCCAGCAGCCGTTCAGAGTTCTTC. Protein: CASSRSEFF.

This clone was seen only once. This sequence joins TRBV7-2 and TRBJ1-1; a weak D match, TRBD1 (6 bases). The CDR3 is 16 amino acids. Per the germline V gene, CDR1 is SGHTA and CDR2 is FQGNSA. The ends were cut back, 1 base at V and 3 bases at J, with 15 bases in the middle. CDR3 in DNA: TGTGCCAGCAGCTTAGATACAGGGTCCCCACACACTGAAGCTTTCTTT. Translation gives CASSLDTGSPHTEAFF.

The chain combines TRBV29-1 with TRBJ2-7; 7 nucleotides match TRBD1. The CDR3 is made up of 15 amino acids. Looked up from germline, CDR1 is SQVTM and CDR2 is ANQGSEA. The J segment lost 0 bases and the V segment lost 4 bases, leaving 9 bases of the junction unmatched. The CDR3 DNA reads as TGCAGCGTTGGAACAGGGACAGTAGCCTCCTACGAGCAGTACTTC. It yields the protein CSVGTGTVASYEQYF.

This rearrangement joins TRBV6-5 to TRBJ2-1; D remains unclear. V lost 7 bases to trimming and J lost 0 bases, with 13 bases between them. The CDR3 has 15 amino acids. Germline V gene sequence: CDR1 MNHEY, CDR2 SVGAGI. The CDR3 protein is CASIYALSSYNEQFF. DNA for the CDR3: TGTGCCAGCATCTATGCGCTGAGCTCCTACAATGAGCAGTTCTTC.

V usage is TRBV11-2 and J usage is TRBJ2-1; TRBD2 agrees at 10 bases. The CDR3 runs 15 residues. Trimming cost V 5 bases and J 3 bases; bases outside gene matches: 4. Germline V gene data show CDR1 as SGHAT and CDR2 as FQNNGV. This CDR3 reads CASSQLAGNYNEQFF. CDR3 coding DNA: TGTGCCAGCAGCCAACTAGCGGGGAACTACAATGAGCAGTTCTTC.

This rearrangement joins TRBV27 to TRBJ2-2, with TRBD2 matching over 7 bases. V shed 7 bases and J 3 bases; nucleotides not matched to a gene: 8. The CDR3 is made up of 15 amino acids. CDR1 and CDR2 (germline): MNHEY, SMNVEV (reference sequence). The CDR3 DNA reads TGTGCCAGCAACTGGCGTCTAGCGGACACCGGGGAGCTGTTTTTT. This codes for CASNWRLADTGELFF.

V is TRBV19 and J is TRBJ1-1, with 7 bases that match TRBD1. This CDR3 is 11 amino acids long. In germline, CDR1 is LNHDA, CDR2 SQIVND (reference sequence). V was pared by 5 bases and J by 8 bases, with 2 bases of the junction left unmatched. CDR3 region: CASSLRGEAFF. For the CDR3, the DNA is TGTGCCAGTAGTCTCAGGGGGGAAGCTTTCTTT.

The CDR3 spells CASSVNSLNYGYTF. In nucleotides, the CDR3 is TGTGCCAGCAGTGTAAACAGCTTAAACTATGGCTACACCTTC. The rearrangement links TRBV2 to TRBJ1-2; D not resolved. The CDR3 has 14 amino acids. Trimming pared 4 bases from V and 2 bases from J, leaving 11 bases between. Germline loops: CDR1 SNHLY, CDR2 FYNNEI.

The chain is built from TRBV18 and TRBJ2-2; the D is unclear. There are 14 residues in the CDR3. Germline V gene sequence: CDR1 KGHSH, CDR2 LQKENI. V gave up 3 bases and J gave up 0 bases, with 5 bases separating them. CDR3 coding DNA: TGTGCCAGCTCACCTAGATCGAACACCGGGGAGCTGTTTTTT. It yields the protein CASSPRSNTGELFF.

This chain links TRBV13 with TRBJ2-7, with TRBD1 matching 8 bases. Trimming took 5 bases from V and 5 from J; bases not matched to a gene: 8. The CDR3 is 14 amino acids. Germline CDR1 is PRHDT and CDR2 is FYEKMQ (reference sequence). The CDR3 sequence is CASSERQGWDEQYF. The CDR3 nucleotides are TGTGCCAGCAGCGAACGACAGGGGTGGGACGAGCAGTACTTC.

The chain employs TRBV19 and TRBJ1-2; 7 nucleotides match TRBD1. The CDR3 consists of 15 residues. Germline V gives CDR1 LNHDA, CDR2 SQIVND (reference sequence). Trimming at V came to 4 bases and at J to 3 bases, leaving 8 bases not matched to a gene. For the CDR3, the DNA is TGTGCCAGTAGTAATGGACAGGAGTTACACTATGGCTACACCTTC. Its protein is CASSNGQELHYGYTF. Complete variable domain (other parts from reference TRBV19 and TRBJ1-2): DGGITQSPKYLFRKEGQNVTLSCEQNLNHDAMYWYRQDPGQGLRLIYYSQIVNDFQKGDIAEGYSVSREKKESFPLTVTSAQKNPTAFYLCASSNGQELHYGYTFGSGTRLTVV.

The rearrangement links TRBV10-3 to TRBJ2-7, with 10 bases that match TRBD2. The CDR3 runs to 14 residues. Germline CDR1 ENHRY, CDR2 SYGVKD. Unmatched junction bases numbered 1, after V lost 5 bases and J lost 0 bases. In nucleotides, the CDR3 is TGTGCCATCAGTCGGACTAGCGGCTCCTACGAGCAGTACTTC. Encoded protein: CAISRTSGSYEQYF.

The chain uses TRBV7-6 and TRBJ1-3; the D gene is possibly TRBD1 (6 bases). The CDR3 covers 17 residues. The V gene's germline CDR1 is SGHVS and CDR2 FNYEAQ. V was clipped by 3 bases and J by 1 base, with 16 bases between them. The CDR3 spells CASSFLGGNPSGNTIYF. The CDR3 DNA reads TGTGCCAGCAGCTTTCTTGGGGGCAACCCTTCTGGAAACACCATATATTTT.

The chain employs TRBV7-3 and TRBJ2-3, with 8 bases that match TRBD1. Germline trimming cut 3 bases from V and 4 bases from J; bases unmatched to any gene: 0. This CDR3 is built from 13 residues. The germline V gene has CDR1 SGHTA and CDR2 FQGTGA. CDR3: CASSLDRADTQYF. CDR3 DNA sequence: TGTGCCAGCAGCTTGGACAGGGCAGATACGCAGTATTTT. Filled out from reference TRBV7-3 and TRBJ2-3, the complete variable domain reads GAGVSQTPSNKVTEKGKYVELRCDPISGHTALYWYRQSLGQGPEFLIYFQGTGAADDSGLPNDRFFAVRPEGSVSTLKIQRTERGDSAVYLCASSLDRADTQYFGPGTRLTVL.

The chain is built from TRBV6-1 and TRBJ1-6, with D unresolved. Trimming removed 3 bases at V and 3 bases at J, with 6 bases between. The CDR3 is 14 amino acids. Germline CDR1 and CDR2: MNHNS and SASEGT. DNA for the CDR3: TGTGCCAGCAGTGACGGAGTCTATAATTCACCCCTCCACTTT. Its protein product is CASSDGVYNSPLHF.

The CDR3 here is CASSKQDRVTVRRAKETQYF. The CDR3 nucleotides are TGTGCCAGCAGCAAACAAGATCGTGTGACCGTCAGGCGGGCCAAAGAGACCCAGTACTTC. The chain links TRBV21-1 to TRBJ2-5; the tabulated D call, TRBD2, remains unverified against the DNA. TRBV21-1 is described as a pseudogene. This CDR3 is 20 amino acids long.

This chain links TRBV6-5 with TRBJ1-2; TRBD1 agrees at 7 bases. This CDR3 spans 15 amino acids. V lost 6 bases, J lost 4 bases, and 11 bases stayed unmatched. From germline, CDR1 is MNHEY and CDR2 SVGAGI. CDR3 nucleotides: TGTGCCAGCAGCCAAGGACAGGCTCGGGGCTATGGCTACACCTTC. Amino acid sequence: CASSQGQARGYGYTF.

The J gene is TRBJ1-1, the V gene TRBV9; D not resolved. Germline CDR1 reads SGDLS; CDR2 reads YYNGEE. V lost 3 bases and J lost 7, with 22 bases in between. CDR3 length equals 16 residues. CDR3 sequence: CASSAGMKGGIGEAFF. The CDR3 DNA reads TGTGCCAGCAGCGCCGGGATGAAGGGAGGTATCGGTGAAGCTTTCTTT. The entire variable domain, with the rest obtained from reference TRBV9 and TRBJ1-1, is as follows: DSGVTQTPKHLITATGQRVTLRCSPRSGDLSVYWYQQSLDQGLQFLIQYYNGEERAKGNILERFSAQQFPDLHSELNLSSLELGDSALYFCASSAGMKGGIGEAFFGQGTRLTVV.

The rearrangement links TRBV15 to TRBJ2-7; 14 bases map to TRBD2. Looked up from germline, CDR1 is LNHNV and CDR2 is YYDKDF (reference sequence). V lost 6 bases, J lost 7 bases, and 11 bases stayed unmatched. This CDR3 spans 16 amino acids. The CDR3 sequence: CATSMGLAGALGEQYF. CDR3 nucleotides: TGTGCCACCAGTATGGGACTAGCGGGAGCTTTGGGTGAGCAGTACTTC.

V and J are TRBV2 and TRBJ2-5; TRBD2 aligns across 12 bases. This CDR3 comprises 15 residues. CDR1 and CDR2 from the germline V gene are SNHLY and FYNNEI. After removal of 3 bases from V and 4 bases from J, the junction contained 3 bases not matched to a gene. The CDR3 nucleotides are TGTGCCAGCAGTGAGACTAGCGGGAGCCCAGAGACCCAGTACTTC. Amino acid sequence: CASSETSGSPETQYF.